The next 26 T cell receptor beta chains were all read from a single sample in a study of cytomegalovirus exposure and HLA in healthy donors. Only in-frame clones appear in the TCRdb table, and some are missing; sequencing was by immunoSEQ multiplex PCR. The top ten hold 0.95% to 1.5% of the sample, which has around 140,000 clones, 89% seen once. Source material: PBMCs. The receptors come from a woman aged 18-29 years in good health and CMV-seronegative.

The chain carries TRBV5-1 and TRBJ2-7; D is unclear. Germline CDR1 reads SGHRS; CDR2 reads YFSETQ. V dropped 2 bases and J dropped 2 bases, with 11 bases sitting between them. The length of the CDR3 is 14 residues. The CDR3 loop is CASSLDNNPYEQYF. The CDR3 DNA reads TGCGCCAGCAGCTTAGACAATAATCCCTACGAGCAGTACTTC.

The V gene is TRBV19, the J gene TRBJ2-7; D unclear. The CDR3 extends over 15 amino acids. Germline CDR1 reads LNHDA; CDR2 reads SQIVND (reference sequence). V was pared by 2 bases and J by 3 bases, with 14 bases between. The CDR3 region has the DNA TGTGCCAGTAGTATATCCCTCTCCTCCGGCTACGAGCAGTACTTC. Protein sequence: CASSISLSSGYEQYF.

This chain links TRBV6-5 with TRBJ2-3; TRBD2 aligns across 8 bases. This CDR3 spans 14 amino acids. Germline V gene lookup returns CDR1 MNHEY and CDR2 SVGAGI. V was clipped by 4 bases and J by 6 bases; unmatched bases: 6. Here the CDR3 reads CASSLSGGRDTQYF. The CDR3 bases are TGTGCCAGCAGTTTAAGCGGGGGTAGGGATACGCAGTATTTT.

The chain employs TRBV25-1 and TRBJ1-3; D unclear. V shed 3 bases and J shed 0 bases, with 15 bases lying between them. Germline values: CDR1 MGHDK, CDR2 SYGVNS. There are 17 residues in the CDR3. CDR3: CASSDSIPVHSGNTIYF. CDR3 nucleotides: TGTGCCAGCAGTGATTCGATTCCAGTACACTCTGGAAACACCATATATTTT.

The CDR3 bases are TGCAGCGTTGAAGGGGTTTCTAGCGGGGTATCAGATACGCAGTATTTT. It specifies CSVEGVSSGVSDTQYF. The chain recombines TRBV29-1 with TRBJ2-3; 9 nucleotides align to TRBD2. Germline CDR1 is SQVTM and CDR2 is ANQGSEA. The CDR3 sequence is 16 residues long. Trimming cost V 1 base and J 4 bases; bases outside gene matches: 9.

The chain joins TRBV7-2 to TRBJ1-4, with 10 bases matching TRBD1. Trimming at V came to 4 bases and at J to 9 bases, leaving 11 bases not matched to a gene. The germline V gene has CDR1 SGHTA and CDR2 FQGNSA. The CDR3 is 16 amino acids. The CDR3 DNA reads TGTGCCAGCAGCTCTTCTCGCCGGGACAGGGGACAAAAACTGTTTTTT. Its protein is CASSSSRRDRGQKLFF.

The J gene is TRBJ1-4, the V gene TRBV18; the D gene is possibly TRBD1 (5 bases). CDR1 is KGHSH, CDR2 LQKENI, per germline. The V gene lost 6 bases and the J gene lost 1 base, with 12 bases spanning the gap. The CDR3 covers 15 residues. The CDR3 here is CASSRNGGTNEKLFF. CDR3 nucleotide sequence: TGTGCCAGCTCTCGGAACGGGGGAACTAATGAAAAACTGTTTTTT.

CDR3 DNA sequence: TGTGCCAGCAGCTTAACGGCAGGATCTAACATTCAGTACTTC. This encodes CASSLTAGSNIQYF. The V gene is TRBV7-3, the J gene TRBJ2-4; D gene uncertain. Trimming stripped 0 bases from V and 7 bases from J, with 10 bases between. CDR1 is SGHTA, CDR2 FQGTGA, per germline. The CDR3 has 14 residues.

This rearrangement joins TRBV7-3 to TRBJ1-1; TRBD1 matches 8 bases. Germline V gene lookup returns CDR1 SGHTA and CDR2 FQGTGA. V trimming: 5 bases; J trimming: 6 bases; junction bases outside the gene matches: 11. CDR3 size: 15 residues. The CDR3 coding sequence is TGTGCCAGCAGCACCCGGACAGGGCATGGAGCTGAAGCTTTCTTT. The encoded protein is CASSTRTGHGAEAFF.

This clone showed up just a few times. The chain is built from TRBV19 and TRBJ1-6; D perhaps matches TRBD1 (5 bases). Germline lookup yields CDR1 LNHDA and CDR2 SQIVND (reference sequence). The CDR3 extends over 14 amino acids. Trimming removed 1 base at V and 10 bases at J, with 11 bases between. CDR3 bases: TGTGCCAGTAGTATAGTTGGGGGGGAATCACCCCTCCACTTT. Its translation is CASSIVGGESPLHF.

This chain links TRBV10-3 with TRBJ1-1, with 7 bases aligning to TRBD1. The CDR3 sequence is 14 residues long. Germline V CDR1 and CDR2: ENHRY, SYGVKD. V shed 6 bases, J shed 0 bases, and the junction held 4 bases outside the gene matches. CDR3 sequence: CAISQQGMNTEAFF. CDR3 DNA: TGTGCCATCAGCCAACAGGGGATGAACACTGAAGCTTTCTTT.

The J gene is TRBJ2-5, the V gene TRBV5-4, with 12 bases that match TRBD2. V dropped 6 bases and J dropped 5; count of bases not matched to a gene: 11. Germline V gene lookup returns CDR1 SGHNT and CDR2 YYREEE (reference sequence). The CDR3 loop spans 16 amino acids. This CDR3 is CASKLAGGLQWETQYF. The CDR3 nucleotides read TGTGCCAGCAAGCTAGCGGGGGGGCTCCAATGGGAGACCCAGTACTTC. The variable domain in full, with the rest retrieved from reference TRBV5-4 and TRBJ2-5, is ETGVTQSPTHLIKTRGQQVTLRCSSQSGHNTVSWYQQALGQGPQFIFQYYREEENGRGNFPPRFSGLQFPNYSSELNVNALELDDSALYLCASKLAGGLQWETQYFGPGTRLLVL.

V usage is TRBV5-4 and J usage is TRBJ2-6; 10 bases are shared with TRBD1. CDR1 and CDR2 from the germline V gene are SGHNT and YYREEE (reference sequence). The V and J ends lost 5 bases and 1 base, in that order; junction bases with no gene match: 9. The CDR3 contains 18 residues. The CDR3 reads CASSRPGTGVSGANVLTF. CDR3 coding DNA: TGTGCCAGCAGTCGACCCGGGACAGGGGTTTCTGGGGCCAACGTCCTGACTTTC. The full variable domain, with the rest looked up from reference TRBV5-4 and TRBJ2-6, is ETGVTQSPTHLIKTRGQQVTLRCSSQSGHNTVSWYQQALGQGPQFIFQYYREEENGRGNFPPRFSGLQFPNYSSELNVNALELDDSALYLCASSRPGTGVSGANVLTFGAGSRLTVL.

This clone came up a few times. The gene calls are TRBV5-4 and TRBJ1-6, with D unresolved. Germline CDR1 SGHNT, CDR2 YYREEE (reference sequence). The CDR3 runs 12 residues. V lost 4 bases and J lost 7, with 6 bases in between. CDR3 in DNA: TGTGCCAGCAGCCGAGAAAATTCACCCCTCCACTTT. Translating gives CASSRENSPLHF.

V usage is TRBV6-1 and J usage is TRBJ1-3, with 7 bases lining up with TRBD1. Germline V lookup: CDR1 MNHNS, CDR2 SASEGT. The junction had 2 bases not matched to a gene; V was cut back by 3 bases and J by 6 bases. This CDR3 spans 13 amino acids. The CDR3 DNA sequence: TGTGCCAGCAGTGACAGGGGGTTAAACACCATATATTTT. This encodes CASSDRGLNTIYF.

CDR3 protein: CASSPTGVGGYTF. The CDR3 DNA follows: TGTGCCAGCAGCCCGACAGGGGTCGGAGGCTACACCTTC. The chain combines TRBV27 with TRBJ1-2, with 8 nucleotides matching TRBD1. CDR1 is MNHEY, CDR2 SMNVEV, per germline (reference sequence). The ends lost 6 bases at V and 8 bases at J; junction bases unmatched: 8. The CDR3 is 13 residues long.

The sample holds one count of this clone. Here the CDR3 reads CASWTGVDQPQHF. The CDR3 region has the DNA TGTGCCAGCTGGACAGGGGTCGATCAGCCCCAGCATTTT. The rearrangement uses TRBV27 and TRBJ1-5, with TRBD1 matching 9 bases. After removal of 8 bases from V and 5 bases from J, the junction contained 4 bases not matched to a gene. The CDR3 spans 13 residues. Germline-derived CDR1 and CDR2 are MNHEY and SMNVEV (reference sequence).

The gene calls are TRBV9 and TRBJ2-1; TRBD2 matches 14 bases. Germline V gives CDR1 SGDLS, CDR2 YYNGEE. The junction had 8 bases not matched to a gene; V was cut back by 3 bases and J by 9 bases. The CDR3 totals 16 residues. The CDR3 is CASSARLAGGLLEQFF. CDR3 nucleotide sequence: TGTGCCAGCAGCGCAAGACTAGCGGGGGGGCTGCTTGAGCAGTTCTTC.

The V call is TRBV5-1, the J call TRBJ1-1; TRBD1 agrees at 7 bases. V lost 3 bases, J lost 2 bases, and 7 bases stayed unmatched. The CDR3 length is 15 residues. The germline gives CDR1 SGHRS, CDR2 YFSETQ. The CDR3 DNA follows: TGCGCCAGCAGCTCGGGAGGGACAGCTAACACTGAAGCTTTCTTT. Protein product: CASSSGGTANTEAFF.

This clone was counted a single time. The rearrangement uses TRBV6-5 and TRBJ2-1, with unresolved D. V was cut by 0 bases and J by 8 bases, with 14 bases left in between. The CDR3 has 15 residues. Germline loops: CDR1 MNHEY, CDR2 SVGAGI. CDR3 bases: TGTGCCAGCAGTTACTCTGGCGGCGTCGCCCATGAGCAGTTCTTC. Translation gives CASSYSGGVAHEQFF.

The genes are TRBV19 and TRBJ2-5, with 8 bases identical to TRBD2. Germline V lookup: CDR1 LNHDA, CDR2 SQIVND (reference sequence). The CDR3 totals 15 residues. V lost 2 bases to trimming and J lost 2 bases; unmatched junction nucleotides: 4. CDR3 sequence reads: CASSISGGAQETQYF. CDR3 nucleotides: TGTGCCAGTAGTATAAGCGGGGGCGCACAAGAGACCCAGTACTTC.

The V gene is TRBV5-5, the J gene TRBJ1-1; D is unclear. The CDR3 is 13 residues long. V was trimmed by 3 bases and J by 5 bases, leaving 11 bases between them. The germline V gene has CDR1 SGHKS and CDR2 YYEKEE (reference sequence). In DNA form, the CDR3 reads TGTGCCAGCAGCTCGACGGGGAGGACTGAAGCTTTCTTT. Amino acids: CASSSTGRTEAFF. Using reference TRBV5-5 and TRBJ1-1 for the parts outside the CDR3, the full variable domain is DAGVTQSPTHLIKTRGQQVTLRCSPISGHKSVSWYQQVLGQGPQFIFQYYEKEERGRGNFPDRFSARQFPNYSSELNVNALLLGDSALYLCASSSTGRTEAFFGQGTRLTVV.

This clone was observed a few times. CDR3 residues: CASSPTGIKNTGELFF. The CDR3 coding sequence is TGTGCCAGCAGCCCTACAGGGATCAAGAACACCGGGGAGCTGTTTTTT. V gene TRBV7-9 combines with J gene TRBJ2-2; TRBD1 is a possible D gene (6 bases). V gave up 5 bases and J gave up 1 base, with 14 bases separating them. The CDR3 contains 16 residues. CDR1 is SEHNR, CDR2 FQNEAQ, per germline (reference sequence). Full variable domain (outside the CDR3, taken from reference TRBV7-9 and TRBJ2-2): DTGVSQNPRHKITKRGQNVTFRCDPISEHNRLYWYRQTLGQGPEFLTYFQNEAQLEKSRLLSDRFSAERPKGSFSTLEIQRTEQGDSAMYLCASSPTGIKNTGELFFGEGSRLTVL.

This chain connects TRBV11-2 to TRBJ2-3; the match to TRBD1 covers 7 bases. The CDR3 is 13 amino acids. V was clipped by 7 bases and J by 4 bases; unmatched bases: 5. Germline V CDR1 and CDR2: SGHAT, FQNNGV. CDR3 nucleotides: TGTGCCAGCACGGAAACAGGGGCAGATACGCAGTATTTT. It specifies CASTETGADTQYF.

The chain links TRBV2 to TRBJ2-6; the match to TRBD1 covers 9 bases. This CDR3 spans 17 amino acids. The J segment lost 1 base and the V segment lost 8 bases, leaving 9 bases of the junction unmatched. Germline assignment: CDR1 SNHLY and CDR2 FYNNEI. This CDR3 reads CASGQSDRGSGANVLTF. For the CDR3, the DNA is TGTGCCAGCGGTCAAAGTGACAGGGGGTCTGGGGCCAACGTCCTGACTTTC.

This chain links TRBV2 with TRBJ2-1; TRBD1 is a possible D gene (5 bases). V was shortened by 6 bases and J by 9 bases, with 12 bases between the two germline ends. This CDR3 spans 12 amino acids. Germline V gene sequence: CDR1 SNHLY, CDR2 FYNNEI. As DNA, the CDR3 is TGTGCCAGCAGGGATAATAGGGGTGAGCAGTTCTTC. This gives the protein CASRDNRGEQFF.